This T cell receptor beta chain was sequenced during a study of T-cell reconstitution after alpha-beta-depleted transplantation in children. Germline V gene data show CDR1 as LNHNV and CDR2 as YYDKDF (reference sequence). Trimming removed 2 bases from V and 10 bases from J, with 15 bases in between. The CDR3 loop spans 14 amino acids. A TCRbeta library incorporating unique molecular identifiers was prepared. TCRdb independently ran MiXCR on the PCR reads; one entry per CDR3 protein. The table shows some 400,000 distinct CDR3 sequences, with over 20% occurring only once. The receptor comes from a human donor who donated a stem cell graft to a child with acute myeloid leukemia. The sequenced sample was PBMCs from the stem cell graft donor, obtained from the stem cell graft. The chain has TRBV15 and TRBJ2-1; D tentatively fits TRBD1 or TRBD2 (5 bases each). In DNA, the CDR3 is TGTGCCACCAGCAGACCTGGGACGGAGAGAGAGCAGTTCTTC. It specifies CATSRPGTEREQFF.